This TCR beta chain was identified in a study of CD8 T cells in Susac syndrome. The study, taken as a whole, reports: Susac-specific public clones in total CD8+ repertoires numbered some 15; in CD8+ TEMRA repertoires, they numbered 4 to 6.

RNA in amounts of about 0.5 to 1 ug was reverse transcribed with random hexamers. With immunoSEQ multiplex PCR, TCR beta CDR3 was amplified across 54 Vbeta and 13 Jbeta. TCRdb fed the immunoSEQ multiplex PCR reads into MiXCR, producing one record per CDR3 protein. This table has tens of thousands of distinct CDR3 sequences, approximately 95% appearing once. From blood CD8+ and CD4+ T cells, TCR beta sequences were generated. Negative isolation was used for CD8+ and CD4+ T cells and FACS enrichment for TEMRA cells. This CDR3 is built from 12 residues. Germline V gives CDR1 MNHNY, CDR2 SVGAGI (reference sequence). With 8 bases removed from V and 1 base from J, the gap between germline ends came to 9 bases. Points on this clonotype: The antigen is unknown.

V and J are TRBV6-6 and TRBJ2-7, with D unclear. The material sequenced was CD8+ T cells from PBMCs. The TCR originated in a human donor with Susac syndrome. CDR3: CASLGESYEQYF. Written as DNA, the CDR3 is TGTGCCAGCTTGGGTGAATCCTACGAGCAGTACTTC.